This paragraph reports one T cell receptor (beta chain). The antigen is unknown. The V gene's germline CDR1 is GTSNPN and CDR2 SVGIG (reference sequence). Trimming pared 8 bases from V and 1 base from J, leaving 15 bases between. The CDR3 length is 15 residues. The data stem from a study of Ad26.COV2.S vaccination and SARS-CoV-2 variants. Study-wide results and limits: Measures of TCR breadth and depth may have fallen short of total T cell responses. Placebo recipients showed lower spike-specific TCR breadth than vaccinees. Non-spike TCR breadth showed similarity between vaccine and placebo recipients.

TCRdb's table, derived via immunoSEQ multiplex PCR, lists solely in-frame clones and lacks some. The sample has hundreds of thousands of clones, 70% to 90% seen once. This sample's treatment: about 20 received Ad26.COV2.S at low or high dose, single or two shots; about 5 received placebo; per-sample allocation not given. On day 63 after the first injection, vaccine and placebo recipients gave samples. V and J are TRBV30 and TRBJ2-6; D tentatively reads TRBD1 or TRBD2 (5 bases each). The sequence came from a person aged 18 to 59 who received the Ad26.COV2.S COVID-19 vaccine or a placebo. Here the sequenced sample was peripheral blood, taken in a trial of Ad26.COV2.S vaccine versus placebo. CDR3 residues: CARDGWGSGANVLTF. In DNA form, the CDR3 reads TGTGCCAGGGACGGGTGGGGTTCTGGGGCCAACGTCCTGACTTTC.